These 7 T cell receptor beta chains originate from one sample sequenced in a study of shared clonotypes between healthy human individuals. Libraries were prepared by immunoSEQ multiplex PCR; TCRdb keeps only in-frame clonotypes and omits some of them. In the table there are around 2,000,000 clones, roughly 95% of which are singletons. Naivety among CD8 cells was defined by CD45RO negativity and positive CCR7 selection, thereby excluding terminally differentiated effector memory CD45RA+ cells. The sample taken for sequencing was naive CD8+ T cells sorted from blood. The receptor set was obtained from a man between 18 and 35 years old in good health.

On this clone itself: The same CDR3 can be traced to other DNA sequences in this sample. This chain uses TRBV7-9 with TRBJ2-3; either TRBD1 or TRBD2 may supply D (5 bases each). CDR3 length: 15 residues. V was clipped by 0 bases and J by 1 base, with 8 bases between them. Germline CDR1 and CDR2: SEHNR and FQNEAQ (reference sequence). The CDR3 nucleotides are TGTGCCAGCAGCTTAGCAGGGACGGGCACAGATACGCAGTATTTT. This encodes CASSLAGTGTDTQYF.

The chain combines TRBV19 with TRBJ2-2; TRBD1 agrees at 8 bases. Germline V lookup: CDR1 LNHDA, CDR2 SQIVND (reference sequence). V trimming: 7 bases; J trimming: 1 base; junction bases outside the gene matches: 5. The CDR3 runs to 15 residues. CDR3 sequence: CASKLTGGNTGELFF. CDR3 in DNA: TGTGCCAGTAAACTAACAGGGGGGAACACCGGGGAGCTGTTTTTT.

On this clone: The sample carries other DNA sequences with the same CDR3. The genes are TRBV7-9 and TRBJ1-1, with D perhaps matching TRBD1 (6 bases). The germline V gene encodes CDR1 SEHNR and CDR2 FQNEAQ (reference sequence). Trimming took off 5 bases at V and 7 bases at J, with 8 bases between the two ends. The CDR3 runs to 11 residues. The CDR3 reads CASSPDSEAFF. CDR3 sequence (DNA): TGTGCCAGCAGCCCGGACAGTGAAGCTTTCTTT. The variable domain in full, with the rest retrieved from reference TRBV7-9 and TRBJ1-1, is DTGVSQNPRHKITKRGQNVTFRCDPISEHNRLYWYRQTLGQGPEFLTYFQNEAQLEKSRLLSDRFSAERPKGSFSTLEIQRTEQGDSAMYLCASSPDSEAFFGQGTRLTVV.

This chain uses TRBV7-2 with TRBJ2-7; D possibly uses TRBD1 or TRBD2 (5 bases each). The CDR3 is 12 residues long. Trimming removed 5 bases from V and 7 bases from J, with 12 bases in between. The germline gives CDR1 SGHTA, CDR2 FQGNSA. CDR3 in amino acids: CASSRGLGEQYF. In DNA form, the CDR3 reads TGTGCCAGCAGCCGGGGCCTCGGGGAGCAGTACTTC.

Only a few counts were recorded for this clone. Other nucleotide sequences from this sample produce the same CDR3. This sequence joins TRBV9 and TRBJ1-2; the D gene is possibly TRBD1 (5 bases). Per the germline V gene, CDR1 is SGDLS and CDR2 is YYNGEE. V shed 0 bases and J shed 8 bases, with 8 bases lying between them. The CDR3 loop spans 12 amino acids. The CDR3 nucleotides are TGTGCCAGCAGCGTAGCGGGGGGAGGCTACACCTTC. Translating it yields CASSVAGGGYTF.

V gene TRBV19 combines with J gene TRBJ2-7; 13 nucleotides line up with TRBD2. The CDR3 covers 18 residues. The J segment lost 2 bases and the V segment lost 0 bases, leaving 7 bases of the junction unmatched. CDR1 and CDR2 (germline): LNHDA, SQIVND (reference sequence). CDR3 in amino acids: CASSIDWTSGRPAYEQYF. As DNA, the CDR3 is TGTGCCAGTAGTATAGATTGGACTAGCGGGAGACCGGCCTACGAGCAGTACTTC.

About this clone itself: Other DNA sequences in this specimen translate into the identical CDR3. This rearrangement joins TRBV2 to TRBJ2-3; possibly TRBD2 for D (6 bases). V was pared by 3 bases and J by 0 bases, with 10 bases between. Germline-derived CDR1 and CDR2 are SNHLY and FYNNEI. The CDR3 runs 15 residues. The CDR3 coding sequence is TGTGCCAGCAGTGAGGGGCTAGCGAGCACAGATACGCAGTATTTT. This encodes CASSEGLASTDTQYF. The full variable domain, rest sourced from reference TRBV2 and TRBJ2-3, is EPEVTQTPSHQVTQMGQEVILRCVPISNHLYFYWYRQILGQKVEFLVSFYNNEISEKSEIFDDQFSVERPDGSNFTLKIRSTKLEDSAMYFCASSEGLASTDTQYFGPGTRLTVL.